This T cell receptor beta chain came from a study of STAT3 mutations in large granular lymphocyte leukemia (dated by TCRdb to about 2019). Regarding the complete study: About half of the T-LGLL patients who underwent longitudinal sequencing carried canonical activating STAT3 mutations. Over half of the T-LGLL patients were given one or more immunosuppressive therapy regimens, and 40% of those treated had a hematologic response. Patients with T-cell large granular lymphocyte leukemia underwent serial deep sequencing of TCRbeta CDR3 and STAT3 to reconstruct clonal hierarchy and dynamics. From an initial cohort of roughly 190 LGL patients, around 17 representative T-LGLL cases were chosen for longitudinal sequencing of TCRbeta and STAT3. As controls, the study also included longitudinal sequencing of a couple of patients with natural killer LGL leukemia. Each patient was sequenced at an average of around 3.8 time points, ranging from 2 to 8 samplings. The full study reports these points: The burden of the dominant TCR clone was higher than the STAT3 mutant burden in several patients, which suggests that the STAT3 mutation arose secondarily inside a clone that had already expanded. Because no samples were available when a clone first appeared, clonal expansion was inferred from samplings taken at other points. In 6 of 18 patients, TCR clonotype switching occurred after therapy, and every newly emerging clone was STAT3 wild type. Persisting codominant clonotypes in some patients meant a small but highly pathogenic clone may have been missed. All T-LGLL patients had at least one immunodominant TCRbeta clonotype, and roughly half had multiple immunodominant subclonotypes. Variable intervals between samplings and differing treatment regimens complicated linking therapy response to changes in TCR clonal burden.

The same DNA, extracted from blood mononuclear cells, served for both the TCR sequencing and the STAT3 sequencing. An Illumina MiSeq was used to sequence the TCRbeta libraries, yielding an average of approximately 40,000 productive templates per sample. TCRbeta CDR3 libraries were generated with the immunoSEQ assay using multiplex PCR amplification. The study's processing was this. Following a previously defined approach, repertoire diversity was calculated, and values close to 0 point to extremely monoclonal samples. This immuneACCESS table, as held by TCRdb, lists in-frame sequences with V and J called but not all clones. Of the missing ones, under half trace to an unresolved V gene in checked studies; the others have no known cause. The DNA gave D and trimming, while V, J and clone size come from that table. Across this sample there are over 10,000 clones, with about 85% seen only once. The ten biggest clones cover 51% of the sample.

CDR1 and CDR2 were assigned from the germline V gene as SGHRS and YFSETQ. The CDR3 covers 18 residues, taking in both the cysteine and the phenylalanine. The only DNA kept is the CDR3, 54 bases in frame from the first base. After removal of 2 bases from V and 2 bases from J, the junction retains 12 bases not matched to a gene. This clone showed up just a few times. Its binding antigen is unknown. One base away there is no much larger clone; base qualities are not given. The rearrangement combines TRBV5-1 with TRBJ2-7, with 11 middle bases fitting TRBD2. Sequencing was carried out using peripheral blood mononuclear cells. The source is a man in his sixties with T-cell large granular lymphocyte leukemia. Some clones in this sample may be carry-over from other donors' samples. The age is the age at diagnosis. The nucleotide sequence reads as follows: TGCGCCAGCAGCTTACGATCCCCCACTAGCGGGAGAGCCTACGAGCAGTACTTC. This translates into CASSLRSPTSGRAYEQYF.